The 13 T cell receptor beta chains given below trace back to one sample, sequenced in a study of shared clonotypes between healthy human individuals. Sequenced by immunoSEQ multiplex PCR; TCRdb stores in-frame clones only, minus some. The sample holds fewer than 2.5 million clones; 93% are singletons and the top ten take 0.36%. The source material was naive CD4+ T cells from PBMCs. Documented subset: CD45RA+ positively selected. These receptors were obtained from a man aged 18 to 29 in good health. Some clones in this sample may be carry-over from other donors' samples.

The V and J genes are TRBV14 and TRBJ1-1; D unresolved. Germline-derived CDR1 and CDR2 are SGHDN and FVKESK. Between the trimmed V and J ends, which lost 4 bases and 2 bases, there was a span of 8 bases. This CDR3 comprises 13 residues. CDR3 loop: CASSRNFNTEAFF. The CDR3 region has the DNA TGTGCCAGCAGCCGAAACTTTAACACTGAAGCTTTCTTT.

The V and J genes are TRBV7-3 and TRBJ2-2, with a possible D match to TRBD1 (6 bases). The CDR3 consists of 14 residues. CDR1 is SGHTA and CDR2 is FQGTGA in the germline V gene. V gave up 2 bases and J gave up 6 bases, with 10 bases separating them. This CDR3 reads CASSLAGAPGELFF. The CDR3 DNA follows: TGTGCCAGCAGCTTAGCAGGGGCCCCCGGGGAGCTGTTTTTT.

The chain joins TRBV6-1 to TRBJ2-2, with D tentatively TRBD1 or TRBD2 (6 bases each). The CDR3 extends over 14 amino acids. V was shortened by 4 bases and J by 6 bases, with 12 bases between the two germline ends. The germline V gene encodes CDR1 MNHNS and CDR2 SASEGT. CDR3 region: CASSVRRGAGELFF. CDR3 DNA sequence: TGTGCCAGCAGTGTCAGAAGGGGGGCCGGGGAGCTGTTTTTT.

This chain connects TRBV11-2 to TRBJ2-3, with D possibly being TRBD1 (5 bases). CDR1 SGHAT and CDR2 FQNNGV come from the germline V gene. This CDR3 is built from 14 residues. Trimming took off 6 bases at V and 0 bases at J, with 10 bases between the two ends. The CDR3 DNA is TGTGCCAGCAGTTACCGACAGAGCACAGATACGCAGTATTTT. This sequence encodes CASSYRQSTDTQYF. The full variable domain, completed using reference TRBV11-2 and TRBJ2-3, is EAGVAQSPRYKIIEKRQSVAFWCNPISGHATLYWYQQILGQGPKLLIQFQNNGVVDDSQLPKDRFSAERLKGVDSTLKIQPAKLEDSAVYLCASSYRQSTDTQYFGPGTRLTVL.

The chain links TRBV18 to TRBJ2-3, with 9 bases lining up with TRBD2. CDR3 size: 15 residues. Trimming removed 2 bases from V and 5 bases from J; junction bases left unmatched: 5. The germline V gene encodes CDR1 KGHSH and CDR2 LQKENI. In DNA, the CDR3 is TGTGCCAGCTCACCATTGAAGCGGGAGGTAGATACGCAGTATTTT. Amino acid sequence: CASSPLKREVDTQYF.

The V and J genes are TRBV5-4 and TRBJ2-1, with 11 positions matching TRBD2. Germline CDR1 is SGHNT and CDR2 is YYREEE (reference sequence). This CDR3 contains 15 residues. V lost 0 bases to trimming and J lost 9 bases; unmatched junction nucleotides: 5. This CDR3 is CASSLEGLAGIEQFF. CDR3 in DNA: TGTGCCAGCAGCTTGGAAGGACTAGCGGGTATTGAGCAGTTCTTC.

This clone was recorded only once. The chain is built from TRBV19 and TRBJ2-7; 11 bases agree with TRBD1. CDR1 and CDR2 from the germline V gene are LNHDA and SQIVND (reference sequence). The CDR3 spans 14 residues. V lost 6 bases, J lost 3 bases, and 4 bases stayed unmatched. The CDR3 DNA follows: TGTGCCAGTAGCCCGGGACAGGGGGTCTACGAGCAGTACTTC. It is translated as CASSPGQGVYEQYF.

The V call is TRBV9, the J call TRBJ2-7, with D possibly TRBD2 on 7 matching bases. The CDR3 is 16 amino acids. The germline V gene encodes CDR1 SGDLS and CDR2 YYNGEE. The V end was cut by 0 bases, the J end by 2 bases, with 15 bases between. The CDR3 here is CASSVGLGRGPYEQYF. The CDR3, as DNA: TGTGCCAGCAGCGTAGGGTTGGGGCGGGGGCCCTACGAGCAGTACTTC.

The gene calls are TRBV9 and TRBJ1-1; D not certain. The CDR3 is made up of 15 amino acids. CDR1 SGDLS and CDR2 YYNGEE come from the germline V gene. V was trimmed by 1 base and J by 0 bases, leaving 10 bases between them. Here the CDR3 DNA reads TGTGCCAGCAGCGTAACGGACGGTATGAACACTGAAGCTTTCTTT. Protein sequence: CASSVTDGMNTEAFF.

Notes on this clone: Other DNA sequences of this sample code for an identical CDR3. V is TRBV5-1 and J is TRBJ2-2; 15 bases map to TRBD2. Germline assignment: CDR1 SGHRS and CDR2 YFSETQ. The CDR3 extends over 16 amino acids. With V trimmed by 4 bases and J by 7 bases, 5 bases remained unmatched. CDR3 in DNA: TGCGCCAGCAGCCCCGGGACTAGCGGGAGGATCGGGGAGCTGTTTTTT. Translating gives CASSPGTSGRIGELFF. Supplemented by reference TRBV5-1 and TRBJ2-2, the full variable domain reads KAGVTQTPRYLIKTRGQQVTLSCSPISGHRSVSWYQQTPGQGLQFLFEYFSETQRNKGNFPGRFSGRQFSNSRSEMNVSTLELGDSALYLCASSPGTSGRIGELFFGEGSRLTVL.

This chain links TRBV28 with TRBJ2-7, with 8 bases aligning to TRBD2. Germline V gives CDR1 MDHEN, CDR2 SYDVKM. The CDR3 runs to 15 residues. Losses at the gene ends were 9 bases for V and 3 bases for J; bases not matched to a gene: 13. CDR3 residues: CASSGSAGGYYEQYF. In nucleotides, the CDR3 is TGTGCCAGTAGCGGGTCGGCGGGAGGTTACTACGAGCAGTACTTC.

This chain connects TRBV7-3 to TRBJ1-1; no firm D call. The CDR3 totals 14 residues. V was cut by 2 bases and J by 1 base, with 8 bases left in between. The germline CDR1 and CDR2 sequences are SGHTA and FQGTGA. CDR3 residues: CASSLAATNTEAFF. The CDR3 DNA reads TGTGCCAGCAGCTTAGCGGCCACGAACACTGAAGCTTTCTTT.

This clone appeared a single time. CDR3 nucleotide sequence: TGTGCCAGCAGCTCGCCCTACGAGCAGTACTTC. Protein: CASSSPYEQYF. The chain uses TRBV5-6 and TRBJ2-7, with D unresolved. CDR3 length: 11 residues. Germline CDR1 reads SGHDT; CDR2 reads YYEEEE. V lost 3 bases and J 2 bases, leaving 3 bases between the germline ends.